The entry that follows covers one T cell receptor beta chain sequence. Antigen: not known. The data were taken from a study of shared clonotypes between healthy human individuals. Trimming left V 5 bases short and J 0 bases short, with 14 bases between. There are 16 residues in the CDR3. The V gene's germline CDR1 is SGHAT and CDR2 FQNNGV. An assay was performed, and its level was deep. It was roughly 210 ng DNA, 31,000 or so T cell genomes, that sorted-subset replicate PCRs used. Produced via immunoSEQ multiplex PCR; TCRdb's table is partial and in-frame only. Of 600,000 to 700,000 clones listed, around 73% are singletons. The study's findings and limits: Roughly 5% of naive CD4 clonotypes were shared across several donors. Incompleteness in sorted-subset sequencing, despite large depth, was shown by rarefaction.

The TCR sequence derives from a woman aged 25 to 45 in good health. The chain links TRBV11-2 to TRBJ1-3; tentatively, D is TRBD1 (6 bases). Material for sequencing was memory CD4+ T cells sorted from blood. Noted subset: CD45RA-negative fraction. The CDR3 protein is CASSPTRGRSGNTIYF. The CDR3 region has the DNA TGTGCCAGCAGCCCGACCAGGGGACGCTCTGGAAACACCATATATTTT.